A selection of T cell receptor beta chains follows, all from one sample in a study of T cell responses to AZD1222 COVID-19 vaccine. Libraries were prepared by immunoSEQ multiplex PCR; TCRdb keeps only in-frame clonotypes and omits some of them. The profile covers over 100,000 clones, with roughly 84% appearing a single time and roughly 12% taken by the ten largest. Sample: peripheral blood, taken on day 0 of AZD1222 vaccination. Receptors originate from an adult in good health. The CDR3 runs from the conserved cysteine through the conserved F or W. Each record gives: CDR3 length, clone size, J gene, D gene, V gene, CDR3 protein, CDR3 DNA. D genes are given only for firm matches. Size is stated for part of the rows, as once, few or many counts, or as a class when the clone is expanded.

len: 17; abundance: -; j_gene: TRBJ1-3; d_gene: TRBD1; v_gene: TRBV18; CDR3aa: CASSPSRTGTGGNTIYF; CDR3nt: TGTGCCAGCTCACCATCTCGGACAGGCACAGGAGGAAACACCATATATTTT
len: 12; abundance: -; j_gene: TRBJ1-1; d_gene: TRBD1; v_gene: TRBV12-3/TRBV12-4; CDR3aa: CASSGDSTEAFF; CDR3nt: TGTGCCAGCAGCGGGGACAGCACTGAAGCTTTCTTT
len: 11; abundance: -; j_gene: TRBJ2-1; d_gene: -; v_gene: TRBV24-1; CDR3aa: CATSDGDEQFF; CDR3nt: TGTGCCACCAGTGATGGAGATGAGCAGTTCTTC
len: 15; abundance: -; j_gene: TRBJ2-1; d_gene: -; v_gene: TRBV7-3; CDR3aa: CASSPQGASYNEQFF; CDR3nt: TGTGCCAGCAGCCCACAGGGTGCGTCCTACAATGAGCAGTTCTTC
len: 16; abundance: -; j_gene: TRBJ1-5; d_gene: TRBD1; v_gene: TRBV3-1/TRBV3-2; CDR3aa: CASSLAGTGLVQPQHF; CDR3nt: TGTGCCAGCAGCCTCGCTGGGACAGGGTTAGTTCAGCCCCAGCATTTT
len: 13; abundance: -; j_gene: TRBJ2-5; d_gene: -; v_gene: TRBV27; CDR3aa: CASSLGQLETQYF; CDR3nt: TGTGCCAGCAGTTTGGGACAACTAGAGACCCAGTACTTC
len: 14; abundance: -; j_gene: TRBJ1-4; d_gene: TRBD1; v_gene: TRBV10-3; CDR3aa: CASKTGTENEKLFF; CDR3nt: TGTGCCTCGAAAACCGGGACAGAGAATGAAAAACTGTTTTTT
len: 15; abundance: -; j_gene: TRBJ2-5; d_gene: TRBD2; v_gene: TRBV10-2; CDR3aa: CASSRGLGEQETQYF; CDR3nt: TGCGCCAGCAGTCGGGGACTAGGGGAACAAGAGACCCAGTACTTC
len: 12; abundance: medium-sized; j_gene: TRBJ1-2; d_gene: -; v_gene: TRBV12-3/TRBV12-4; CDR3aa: CASSRLGRGYTF; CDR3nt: TGTGCCAGCAGCCGTTTGGGTCGTGGCTACACCTTC
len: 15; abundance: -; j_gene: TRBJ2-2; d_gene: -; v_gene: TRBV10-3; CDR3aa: CAISDPASNTGELFF; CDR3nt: TGTGCCATCAGTGATCCTGCTTCGAACACCGGGGAGCTGTTTTTT
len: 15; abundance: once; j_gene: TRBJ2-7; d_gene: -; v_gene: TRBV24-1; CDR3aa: CATSDSGPSAYEQYF; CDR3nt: TGTGCCACCAGTGATTCGGGGCCAAGTGCCTACGAGCAGTACTTC
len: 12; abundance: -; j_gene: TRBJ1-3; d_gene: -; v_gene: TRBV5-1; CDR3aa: CASSLDRYTIYF; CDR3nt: TGCGCCAGCAGCTTGGACAGATACACCATATATTTT
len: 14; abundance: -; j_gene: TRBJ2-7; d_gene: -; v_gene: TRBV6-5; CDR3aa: CASSYQDGSYEQYF; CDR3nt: TGTGCCAGCAGTTACCAGGACGGTTCCTACGAGCAGTACTTC
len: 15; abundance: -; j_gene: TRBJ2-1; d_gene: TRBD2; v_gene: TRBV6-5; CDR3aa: CASTPGTSSYNEQFF; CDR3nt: TGTGCCAGCACTCCCGGGACTAGCTCCTACAATGAGCAGTTCTTC
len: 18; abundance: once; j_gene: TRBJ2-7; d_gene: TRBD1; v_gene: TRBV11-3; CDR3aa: CASSFGLQRTGGSYEQYF; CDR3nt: TGTGCCAGCAGCTTCGGTCTCCAAAGGACAGGGGGCTCCTACGAGCAGTACTTC
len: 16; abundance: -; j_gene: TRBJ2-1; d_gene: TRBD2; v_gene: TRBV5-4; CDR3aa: CASSAPGTSGSDEQFF; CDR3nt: TGTGCCAGCAGCGCCCCCGGGACTAGCGGGAGCGATGAGCAGTTCTTC
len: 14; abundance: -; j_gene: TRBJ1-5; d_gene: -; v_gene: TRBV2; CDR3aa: CASSDLHSNQPQHF; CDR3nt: TGTGCCAGCAGTGATCTACATAGCAATCAGCCCCAGCATTTT
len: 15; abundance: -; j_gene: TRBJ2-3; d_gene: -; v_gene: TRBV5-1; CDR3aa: CASSLGGKGTDTQYF; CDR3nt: TGCGCCAGCAGCTTAGGTGGGAAGGGCACAGATACGCAGTATTTT
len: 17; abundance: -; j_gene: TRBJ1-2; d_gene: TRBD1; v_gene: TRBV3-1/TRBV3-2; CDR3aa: CASSQDLVYRGNYGYTF; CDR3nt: TGTGCCAGCAGCCAAGATCTTGTGTACAGGGGCAACTATGGCTACACCTTC
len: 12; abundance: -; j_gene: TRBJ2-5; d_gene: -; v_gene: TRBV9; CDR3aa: CASSVSGETQYF; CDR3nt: TGTGCCAGCAGCGTTAGCGGAGAGACCCAGTACTTC
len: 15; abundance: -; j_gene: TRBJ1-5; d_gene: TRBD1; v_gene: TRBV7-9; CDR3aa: CASSHSTGQNQPQHF; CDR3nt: TGTGCCAGCAGTCATTCGACAGGGCAGAATCAGCCCCAGCATTTT
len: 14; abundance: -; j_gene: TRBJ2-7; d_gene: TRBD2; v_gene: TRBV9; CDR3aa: CASSVELAGGEQYF; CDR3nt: TGTGCCAGCAGCGTAGAACTAGCGGGAGGCGAGCAGTACTTC
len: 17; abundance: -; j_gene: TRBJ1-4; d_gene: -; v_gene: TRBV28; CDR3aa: CASSLYRSGSVDEKLFF; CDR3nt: TGTGCCAGCAGTTTGTATAGATCAGGGTCGGTGGATGAAAAACTGTTTTTT
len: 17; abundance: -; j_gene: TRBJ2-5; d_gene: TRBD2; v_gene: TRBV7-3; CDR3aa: CASSLIAGGPASETQYF; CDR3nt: TGTGCCAGCAGCTTAATTGCGGGAGGGCCGGCTTCAGAGACCCAGTACTTC
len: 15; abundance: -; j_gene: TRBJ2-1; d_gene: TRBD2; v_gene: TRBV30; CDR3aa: CAWKLGSGRFSEQFF; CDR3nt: TGTGCCTGGAAACTAGGTAGCGGGAGATTTAGTGAGCAGTTCTTC
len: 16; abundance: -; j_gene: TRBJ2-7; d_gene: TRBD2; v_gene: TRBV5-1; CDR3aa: CASSLLAGGTYYEQYF; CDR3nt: TGCGCCAGCAGCCTTTTAGCGGGGGGGACATACTACGAGCAGTACTTC
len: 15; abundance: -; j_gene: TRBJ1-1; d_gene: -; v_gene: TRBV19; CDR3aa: CASSIRDRRGTEAFF; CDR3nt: TGTGCCAGTAGTATCCGGGACCGTCGAGGGACTGAAGCTTTCTTT
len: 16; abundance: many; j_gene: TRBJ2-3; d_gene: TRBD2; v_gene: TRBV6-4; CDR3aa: CASSDETSGGADTQYF; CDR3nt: TGTGCCAGCAGCGATGAGACTAGCGGGGGGGCAGATACGCAGTATTTT
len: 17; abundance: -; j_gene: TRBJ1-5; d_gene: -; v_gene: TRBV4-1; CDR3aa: CASSQAPTGILDKPQHF; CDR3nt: TGCGCCAGCAGCCAAGCCCCGACCGGGATTTTGGACAAGCCCCAGCATTTT